Included here is one T cell receptor (beta chain) sequence, with context. Primed by a sample-barcoded 5' primer and a J-beta primer mix, a second PCR proceeded for about 6 to 12 cycles. Each CDR3 protein gets one entry after TCRdb re-called the 5' RACE reads with MiXCR. The sample carries more than 1,400,000 distinct CDR3 sequences, around 42% recorded once. The sample originates from a study of blood T cells in healthy people across ages. The CDR3 is 14 amino acids. The V end was cut by 5 bases, the J end by 3 bases, with 17 bases between. Germline loops: CDR1 GTSNPN, CDR2 SVGIG (reference sequence).

The V and J genes are TRBV30 and TRBJ2-7; D remains ambiguous. This receptor was taken from a young woman in good health. Sequencing input: blood. This CDR3 is CAWELMDPNYEQYF. Written as DNA, the CDR3 is TGTGCCTGGGAACTTATGGACCCAAACTACGAGCAGTACTTC.